This T cell receptor (beta chain) was identified in a study of shared clonotypes between healthy human individuals. Whole-study context: Sampling drew on donors who were a couple of women and a few men aged 18 to 49.

Germline-derived CDR1 and CDR2 are MDHEN and SYDVKM. The CDR3 has 11 residues. V was trimmed by 6 bases and J by 7 bases, leaving 9 bases between them. For each subset, genomic DNA was distributed in equal portions over several immunoSEQ plates. Sequencing was performed with immunoSEQ multiplex PCR; in TCRdb, only in-frame clones are kept and a portion is missing. This sample has fewer than 3 million clones; 80% to 95% occur once, and the top ten carry 0.37%. This rearrangement joins TRBV28 to TRBJ1-1; possible D gene TRBD1, 6 bases. This clonotype was sampled from a man aged 18 to 30 in good health. Some clones in this sample may be carry-over from other donors' samples. Sequencing was performed on naive CD4+ T cells from PBMCs. Subset reported: CD45RA+ positively selected. The CDR3 DNA sequence: TGTGCCAGCAGGTCGGACAGTGAAGCTTTCTTT. Its protein product is CASRSDSEAFF.